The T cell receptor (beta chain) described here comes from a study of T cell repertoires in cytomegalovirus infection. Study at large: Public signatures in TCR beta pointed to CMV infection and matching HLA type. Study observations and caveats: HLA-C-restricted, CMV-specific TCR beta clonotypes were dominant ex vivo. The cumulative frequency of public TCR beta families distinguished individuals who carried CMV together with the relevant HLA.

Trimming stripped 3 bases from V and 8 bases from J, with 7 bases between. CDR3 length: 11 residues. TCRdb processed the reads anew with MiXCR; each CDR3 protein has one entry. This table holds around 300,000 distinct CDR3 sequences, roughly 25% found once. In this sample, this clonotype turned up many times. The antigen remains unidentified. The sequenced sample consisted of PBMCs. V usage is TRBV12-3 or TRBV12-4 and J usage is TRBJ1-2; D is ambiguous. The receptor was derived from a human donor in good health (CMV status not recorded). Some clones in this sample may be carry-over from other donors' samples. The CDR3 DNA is TGTGCCAGCAGTTTGTTTCGCGGCTACACCTTC. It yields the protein CASSLFRGYTF.